One sample yielded the 18 T cell receptor beta chains listed below, sequenced in a study of blood T cell repertoires in COVID-19. Assay used: immunoSEQ multiplex PCR; TCRdb lists only in-frame clones, some missing. The sample has about 270,000 clones, more than 70% seen once. The source material was peripheral blood. Receptors were obtained from a man older than 75 with acute or convalescent COVID-19.

The J gene is TRBJ1-2, the V gene TRBV27, with 8 positions matching TRBD1. The trim removed 3 bases at V and 8 bases at J, leaving 2 bases unmatched. The CDR3 is 12 amino acids. The germline V gene has CDR1 MNHEY and CDR2 SMNVEV (reference sequence). CDR3 coding DNA: TGTGCCAGCAGTTTTCCAGGGGGCGGCTACACCTTC. Amino acids: CASSFPGGGYTF.

This clone was seen a handful of times. This CDR3 is CASSPLAGGSYNEQFF. The CDR3 nucleotides read TGCGCCAGCAGCCCACTAGCGGGAGGTTCATACAATGAGCAGTTCTTC. The chain has TRBV5-1 and TRBJ2-1; 12 bases agree with TRBD2. Germline CDR1 reads SGHRS; CDR2 reads YFSETQ. The CDR3 contains 16 residues. The V gene end was trimmed by 4 bases and the J gene end by 4 bases; junction bases not matched to a gene: 6.

This clone occurred once. This chain uses TRBV9 with TRBJ2-2; 7 positions match TRBD2. The junction had 8 bases not matched to a gene; V was cut back by 4 bases and J by 2 bases. The CDR3 is made up of 16 amino acids. The germline CDR1 and CDR2 sequences are SGDLS and YYNGEE. CDR3 DNA: TGTGCCAGCAGCCGTGGTCTAGCGGCTAACACCGGGGAGCTGTTTTTT. Protein: CASSRGLAANTGELFF.

The chain combines TRBV7-9 with TRBJ1-4; 7 bases line up with TRBD1. V was clipped by 4 bases and J by 8 bases; unmatched bases: 7. The CDR3 spans 14 residues. The germline V gene has CDR1 SEHNR and CDR2 FQNEAQ (reference sequence). CDR3 residues: CASSSVGQAEKLFF. CDR3 nucleotide sequence: TGTGCCAGCAGCTCCGTTGGACAGGCAGAAAAACTGTTTTTT.

This clone was detected ten times or more. This sequence joins TRBV5-1 and TRBJ2-2; 9 bases fit TRBD1. The V segment lost 4 bases and the J segment 2 bases; nucleotides outside the gene matches: 6. The CDR3 spans 16 residues. The germline V gene encodes CDR1 SGHRS and CDR2 YFSETQ. In nucleotides, the CDR3 is TGCGCCAGCAGCGTAGGACAGGGGCCCAACACCGGGGAGCTGTTTTTT. Translating it yields CASSVGQGPNTGELFF.

The J gene is TRBJ2-6, the V gene TRBV2, with TRBD1 matching 8 bases. Germline V lookup: CDR1 SNHLY, CDR2 FYNNEI. The CDR3 contains 14 residues. V lost 7 bases to trimming and J lost 5 bases; unmatched junction nucleotides: 4. The DNA for the CDR3 is TGTGCCAGCATGCGGGACAGGCGGGCCAACGTCCTGACTTTC. It translates to CASMRDRRANVLTF.

The chain has TRBV3-1 (or the pseudogene TRBV3-2) and TRBJ1-2; 11 positions match TRBD1. Germline assignment: CDR1 LGHDT and CDR2 YNNKEL (reference sequence). Trimming removed 1 base from V and 4 bases from J; junction bases left unmatched: 2. This CDR3 spans 15 amino acids. This chain's CDR3 is CASSQGTGGGYGYTF. The DNA for the CDR3 is TGTGCCAGCAGCCAAGGGACAGGGGGCGGCTATGGCTACACCTTC.

The rearrangement uses TRBV7-9 and TRBJ2-1; D is undetermined. This CDR3 is built from 13 residues. Per the germline V gene, CDR1 is SEHNR and CDR2 is FQNEAQ (reference sequence). Trimming cost V 4 bases and J 7 bases, with 11 bases left between them. CDR3 sequence reads: CASSSPGLNEQFF. The CDR3 DNA sequence: TGTGCCAGCAGCTCCCCGGGTTTAAATGAGCAGTTCTTC.

This clone occurred a few times. The V call is TRBV12-3 or TRBV12-4, the J call TRBJ2-7, with a weak D call TRBD2 (6 bases). V was cut by 6 bases and J by 5 bases, with 14 bases left in between. The length of the CDR3 is 13 residues. The CDR3 coding sequence is TGTGCCAGCAGCCAGGGACTTCCGCACGAGCAGTACTTC. Its protein product is CASSQGLPHEQYF.

As for this clone: The same CDR3 also results from other DNA sequences found in this sample. This chain joins TRBV5-1 and TRBJ2-1; D call uncertain. Trimming pared 0 bases from V and 4 bases from J, leaving 8 bases between. The V gene's germline CDR1 is SGHRS and CDR2 YFSETQ. The CDR3 extends over 14 amino acids. The CDR3 region has the DNA TGCGCCAGCAGCTTGGGCGGAGAATACAATGAGCAGTTCTTC. Amino acids: CASSLGGEYNEQFF.

CDR3 in DNA: TGTGCCAGCAGGCTCTTAGCGGGAGGGTTCAACGAGCAGTACTTC. Protein sequence: CASRLLAGGFNEQYF. V and J are TRBV6-6 and TRBJ2-7, with TRBD2 matching 11 bases. Germline V gene data show CDR1 as MNHNY and CDR2 as SVGAGI (reference sequence). This CDR3 has 15 residues. The V and J ends lost 6 bases and 5 bases, in that order; junction bases with no gene match: 9.

The genes are TRBV19 and TRBJ2-1; 7 nucleotides line up with TRBD2. Germline CDR1 reads LNHDA; CDR2 reads SQIVND (reference sequence). This CDR3 spans 13 amino acids. The V gene end was trimmed by 7 bases and the J gene end by 5 bases; junction bases not matched to a gene: 5. The CDR3 here is CASKVLADNEQFF. In DNA, the CDR3 is TGTGCCAGTAAAGTCCTAGCGGACAATGAGCAGTTCTTC.

The chain has TRBV5-6 and TRBJ2-5; D ambiguous. Germline values: CDR1 SGHDT, CDR2 YYEEEE. V was trimmed by 1 base and J by 1 base, leaving 11 bases between them. CDR3 size: 15 residues. Here the CDR3 reads CASSLSPPSQETQYF. In DNA form, the CDR3 reads TGTGCCAGCAGCTTGAGTCCCCCGAGCCAAGAGACCCAGTACTTC.

This clone has just a few counts. V gene TRBV28 combines with J gene TRBJ1-1; a weak D match, TRBD1 (6 bases). V lost 9 bases, J lost 1 base, and 15 bases lay in between. The length of the CDR3 is 14 residues. Per germline, CDR1 MDHEN and CDR2 SYDVKM. In DNA form, the CDR3 reads TGTGCCAGTATGGACAGTACCTGGAACACTGAAGCTTTCTTT. Protein product: CASMDSTWNTEAFF.

Only one count was recorded for this clone. The V gene is TRBV2, the J gene TRBJ1-5, with TRBD1 identical over 9 bases. There are 17 residues in the CDR3. CDR1 and CDR2 from the germline V gene are SNHLY and FYNNEI. J was trimmed by 6 bases and V by 6 bases; bases with no gene match: 15. CDR3 DNA: TGTGCCAGCAGCGATGACAGCCGAGACAGGGGGAGTCAGCCCCAGCATTTT. Encoded protein: CASSDDSRDRGSQPQHF.

This clone has only a few counts. The rearrangement links TRBV2 to TRBJ2-5; TRBD2 matches 7 bases. Per the germline V gene, CDR1 is SNHLY and CDR2 is FYNNEI. Trimming took 2 bases from V and 5 from J; bases not matched to a gene: 5. This CDR3 comprises 14 residues. As DNA, the CDR3 is TGTGCCAGCAGTGAATCAGGGACTACCGAGACCCAGTACTTC. Translation gives CASSESGTTETQYF.

The chain couples TRBV28 to TRBJ1-2; no firm D call. The V and J ends lost 3 bases and 6 bases respectively, with 8 bases between them. CDR1 is MDHEN, CDR2 SYDVKM, per germline. The length of the CDR3 is 12 residues. The CDR3 bases are TGTGCCAGCAGTTTCAGGCAGAATGGCTACACCTTC. It yields the protein CASSFRQNGYTF.

In this sample, this clone turned up a few times. The V call is TRBV6-4, the J call TRBJ2-1; a possible D gene is TRBD2 (5 bases). Germline-derived CDR1 and CDR2 are MRHNA and SNTAGT. Trimming shortened V by 0 bases and J by 9 bases, and 12 bases separated the two germline ends. There are 14 residues in the CDR3. Here the CDR3 reads CASSDSVLAGEQFF. The CDR3 DNA follows: TGTGCCAGCAGTGACTCGGTTTTGGCGGGTGAGCAGTTCTTC.